This T cell receptor beta chain originates from a study of naive and memory T cell subsets. Whole-study findings and limits: Gini index rose across naive, CM, EM and EMRA in CD4 and CD8. Possibly reflecting memory cells re-expressing CD45RA, a few larger clonotypes occurred in naive repertoires, especially CD8.

Looked up from germline, CDR1 is SGHTA and CDR2 is FQGNSA. This CDR3 region has 15 residues. With 5 bases removed from V and 6 bases from J, the gap between germline ends came to 19 bases. The beta constant-region primer was an equimolar mix of two oligonucleotides covering TRBC1 and TRBC2. Nested alpha and beta constant-region primers with the SP2 primer drove four PCR rounds on ligated cDNA. TCRdb re-called the UMI-ligation and nested PCR reads with MiXCR, one entry per CDR3 protein. The table has over 130,000 distinct CDR3 sequences, 15% to 25% seen once. Note on this clonotype: The antigen remains undetermined.

After the first PCR, alpha and beta chain libraries were processed separately. CD4+ T cell IFNgamma after overnight CMV lysate exposure gave donor CMV status. The sequence was collected from a human donor in good health. The rearrangement links TRBV7-2 to TRBJ1-1, with a weak D call TRBD1 (6 bases). Input material: naive CD8+ T cells from blood. The CDR3 sequence: CASSPGAGRLAEAFF. The CDR3 DNA reads TGTGCCAGCAGCCCGGGGGCAGGGAGGTTGGCTGAAGCTTTCTTT.